This T cell receptor (beta chain) was found in a study of CD8 T cells in Susac syndrome. CD8+ and CD4+ T cells from blood underwent TCR beta sequencing. The authors negatively isolated CD8+ and CD4+ T cells and FACS-enriched TEMRA cells. RNA, at about 0.45 to 1 ug, was reverse transcribed with random hexamers. Amplification of TCR beta CDR3 across 54 Vbeta and 13 Jbeta was performed with immunoSEQ multiplex PCR. TCRdb reanalysed the immunoSEQ multiplex PCR reads using MiXCR and keeps one entry per CDR3 protein. Among about 200,000 distinct CDR3 sequences listed, 92% were seen once. The trim removed 2 bases at V and 1 base at J, leaving 11 bases unmatched. The CDR3 is 18 amino acids. Germline loops: CDR1 SGHRS, CDR2 YFSETQ.

This TCR derives from a human donor with multiple sclerosis. The V gene is TRBV5-1, the J gene TRBJ2-1, with 8 bases matching TRBD2. Sequenced: CD8+ T cells from PBMCs. The CDR3 is CASSFGGESVGSYNEQFF. The DNA for the CDR3 is TGCGCCAGCAGCTTCGGGGGGGAATCGGTAGGTTCCTACAATGAGCAGTTCTTC.